One and the same sample provided the 22 T cell receptor beta chains below, sequenced in a study of T-cell reconstitution after alpha-beta-depleted transplantation in children. A library of TCRbeta sequences, prepared with unique molecular identifiers, was generated. TCRdb fed the PCR reads into MiXCR, producing one record per CDR3 protein. The repertoire holds hundreds of thousands of distinct CDR3 sequences, with 15% to 20% as singletons. This material consisted of PBMCs, mostly from graft donor cells, taken 360 days after TCRalphabeta/CD19-depleted stem cell transplant. The receptors were sampled from a male patient under 10 years old who had a stem cell transplant for acute lymphoblastic leukemia, so the T cells may come from the graft donor.

The chain employs TRBV7-2 and TRBJ1-6; 7 bases fit TRBD1. This CDR3 comprises 17 residues. Germline V CDR1 and CDR2: SGHTA, FQGNSA. J was trimmed by 7 bases and V by 5 bases; bases with no gene match: 14. Here the CDR3 DNA reads TGTACCAGCAGCCTTTGGACAGGACCGGTGTGGAATTCACCCCTCCACTTT. Translated, it gives CTSSLWTGPVWNSPLHF.

J is TRBJ2-7 and V is TRBV7-2; D is perhaps TRBD1 (5 bases). There are 14 residues in the CDR3. The V and J ends lost 3 bases and 4 bases respectively, with 13 bases between them. Per germline, CDR1 SGHTA and CDR2 FQGNSA. The CDR3 DNA reads TGTGCCAGCAGCTTTGTCCAGGGTCGGTACGAGCAGTACTTC. This translates into CASSFVQGRYEQYF.

The chain is built from TRBV27 and TRBJ2-1, with 7 bases aligning to TRBD1. This CDR3 region has 14 residues. The germline gives CDR1 MNHEY, CDR2 SMNVEV (reference sequence). After removal of 8 bases from V and 8 bases from J, the junction contained 12 bases not matched to a gene. The chain's CDR3 is CASGKGADGDEQFF. The CDR3 bases are TGTGCCAGCGGAAAGGGGGCAGATGGCGATGAGCAGTTCTTC.

The V and J genes are TRBV5-1 and TRBJ2-7; TRBD2 aligns across 7 bases. The CDR3 contains 15 residues. The V and J ends lost 4 bases and 4 bases, in that order; junction bases with no gene match: 11. Germline V gene lookup returns CDR1 SGHRS and CDR2 YFSETQ. In DNA form, the CDR3 reads TGCGCCAGCAGCACCTTGCGGGAGAAGGGGTACGAGCAGTACTTC. It is translated as CASSTLREKGYEQYF.

Many counts were recorded for this clonotype. The chain employs TRBV12-3 or TRBV12-4 and TRBJ2-5, with D perhaps TRBD1 (6 bases). The CDR3 sequence is 16 residues long. V shed 4 bases and J shed 1 base, with 16 bases lying between them. CDR3 coding DNA: TGTGCCAGCAGTTCAGGCCAGGGGTTTCCCCAAGAGACCCAGTACTTC. Translating gives CASSSGQGFPQETQYF.

This clonotype was seen a few times. CDR3 bases: TGTGCCAGCAGTTGGGGCCTAGTCCGGGACAGGGTGAGGAATACGCAGTATTTT. It is translated as CASSWGLVRDRVRNTQYF. The chain links TRBV12-3 or TRBV12-4 to TRBJ2-3; TRBD1 matches at 9 bases. The CDR3 is 18 residues long. The V segment lost 4 bases and the J segment 7 bases; nucleotides outside the gene matches: 18.

This clonotype showed up just once. The rearrangement joins TRBV11-2 to TRBJ1-2, with 9 bases matching TRBD1. Trimming at V came to 6 bases and at J to 5 bases, leaving 7 bases not matched to a gene. Per the germline V gene, CDR1 is SGHAT and CDR2 is FQNNGV. The CDR3 loop spans 14 amino acids. DNA for the CDR3: TGTGCCAGCAGGACAACAGGGGGCGGGTATGGCTACACCTTC. Translating it yields CASRTTGGGYGYTF.

In its sample, this clonotype was seen a few times. This sequence joins TRBV28 and TRBJ2-1; 9 bases are a match to TRBD1. Trimming at V came to 4 bases and at J to 7 bases, leaving 5 bases not matched to a gene. The CDR3 extends over 14 amino acids. CDR1 MDHEN and CDR2 SYDVKM come from the germline V gene. CDR3 sequence (DNA): TGTGCCAGCAGTTCCCGGACAGGGGCGAATGAGCAGTTCTTC. It yields the protein CASSSRTGANEQFF.

The chain carries TRBV18 and TRBJ2-7; D remains ambiguous. V was pared by 3 bases and J by 10 bases, with 13 bases between. This CDR3 has 12 residues. CDR1 and CDR2 (germline): KGHSH, LQKENI. The CDR3 nucleotides read TGTGCCAGCTCACCGCGCTTAAATGACCAGTACTTC. Translating it yields CASSPRLNDQYF.

The V call is TRBV7-2, the J call TRBJ2-7; D is perhaps TRBD2 (6 bases). The ends were cut back, 5 bases at V and 3 bases at J, with 11 bases in the middle. Germline CDR1 and CDR2: SGHTA and FQGNSA. CDR3 size: 13 residues. CDR3 region: CASSQTGLYEQYF. CDR3 nucleotide sequence: TGTGCCAGCAGCCAAACGGGACTCTACGAGCAGTACTTC.

The chain uses TRBV20-1 and TRBJ2-1; 7 bases match TRBD2. Germline V lookup: CDR1 DFQATT, CDR2 SNEGSKA (reference sequence). The CDR3 runs 17 residues. After removal of 2 bases from V and 4 bases from J, the junction contained 14 bases not matched to a gene. The CDR3 coding sequence is TGCAGTGCTAGACCCGGGGGACTACCAAACGCTTACAATGAGCAGTTCTTC. Translation: CSARPGGLPNAYNEQFF.

The rearrangement joins TRBV20-1 to TRBJ2-1, with 7 bases matching TRBD2. From germline, CDR1 is DFQATT and CDR2 SNEGSKA (reference sequence). CDR3 length equals 15 residues. The V gene end was trimmed by 3 bases and the J gene end by 4 bases; junction bases not matched to a gene: 9. The CDR3 DNA is TGCAGTGCTAGCCCCCAGCGGGACGTATACAATGAGCAGTTCTTC. It specifies CSASPQRDVYNEQFF.

The chain carries TRBV7-9 and TRBJ2-1, with 10 bases matching TRBD2. The V gene's germline CDR1 is SEHNR and CDR2 FQNEAQ (reference sequence). J lost 4 bases, V lost 7 bases, and 4 bases had no gene match. The CDR3 spans 14 residues. The CDR3: CASNVAGGYNEQFF. The CDR3 DNA reads TGTGCCAGCAACGTAGCGGGGGGTTACAATGAGCAGTTCTTC.

This chain connects TRBV28 to TRBJ2-5; D is possibly TRBD1 (6 bases). Trimming shortened V by 6 bases and J by 2 bases, and 16 bases separated the two germline ends. Germline CDR1 MDHEN, CDR2 SYDVKM. CDR3 size: 15 residues. The DNA of the CDR3 is TGTGCCAGCAGCTCCCGGGACATACCTCAAGAGACCCAGTACTTC. It codes for CASSSRDIPQETQYF.

This sequence joins TRBV27 and TRBJ2-1; 8 nucleotides match TRBD1. Losses at the gene ends were 6 bases for V and 10 bases for J; bases not matched to a gene: 5. The germline V gene encodes CDR1 MNHEY and CDR2 SMNVEV (reference sequence). The CDR3 is 12 residues long. The CDR3 protein is CASSRRQGEQFF. The CDR3 region has the DNA TGTGCCAGCAGCCGTAGACAGGGGGAGCAGTTCTTC.

This clonotype was seen a few times. V usage is TRBV30 and J usage is TRBJ2-1, with 10 bases fitting TRBD2. The length of the CDR3 is 15 residues. Unmatched junction bases numbered 5, after V lost 4 bases and J lost 2 bases. Germline lookup yields CDR1 GTSNPN and CDR2 SVGIG (reference sequence). The CDR3 bases are TGTGCCTGGAAAAGAGCGGGAGGGGCCTACAATGAGCAGTTCTTC. Translating gives CAWKRAGGAYNEQFF.

This sequence joins TRBV6-2 or TRBV6-3 and TRBJ2-2, with D tentatively TRBD2 (6 bases). This CDR3 is built from 13 residues. Germline values: CDR1 MNHEY, CDR2 SVGEGT. V gave up 7 bases and J gave up 6 bases, with 12 bases separating them. CDR3 residues: CASIQTSSGELFF. DNA for the CDR3: TGTGCCAGCATCCAGACTAGTTCCGGGGAGCTGTTTTTT.

This clonotype was recorded many times. V usage is TRBV5-1 and J usage is TRBJ2-1; D ambiguous. V was cut by 1 base and J by 5 bases, with 7 bases left in between. Germline CDR1 reads SGHRS; CDR2 reads YFSETQ. The CDR3 is 13 amino acids. The CDR3 nucleotides are TGCGCCAGCAGCTTGTACCCAGACAATGAGCAGTTCTTC. Translation: CASSLYPDNEQFF.

Details on this clonotype: One end of the junction does not line up with germline, which may come from a read error. This chain connects TRBV7-2 to TRBJ2-2, with D uncertain. The CDR3 has 13 amino acids. Germline lookup yields CDR1 SGHTA and CDR2 FQGNSA. The DNA for the CDR3 is TGTGCCAGCAGCTTGCCTCGGACCGCGGAGCTGTTTTTT. Its protein product is CASSLPRTAELFF.

The rearrangement joins TRBV18 to TRBJ1-5; D remains unclear. The CDR3 covers 14 residues. Trimming stripped 3 bases from V and 1 base from J, with 7 bases between. The germline gives CDR1 KGHSH, CDR2 LQKENI. As DNA, the CDR3 is TGTGCCAGCTCACCGACCGAGAGCAATCAGCCCCAGCATTTT. The encoded protein is CASSPTESNQPQHF. Drawing the rest from reference TRBV18 and TRBJ1-5, the complete variable domain is NAGVMQNPRHLVRRRGQEARLRCSPMKGHSHVYWYRQLPEEGLKFMVYLQKENIIDESGMPKERFSAEFPKEGPSILRIQQVVRGDSAAYFCASSPTESNQPQHFGDGTRLSIL.

The chain employs TRBV20-1 and TRBJ1-6; the D is unclear. The CDR3 loop spans 17 amino acids. Germline values: CDR1 DFQATT, CDR2 SNEGSKA (reference sequence). The V and J ends lost 0 bases and 3 bases respectively, with 15 bases between them. The CDR3 DNA sequence: TGCAGTGCTAGAGAGAGCCCGGGTGCGGACTATAATTCACCCCTCCACTTT. It translates to CSARESPGADYNSPLHF.

The chain carries TRBV12-3 or TRBV12-4 and TRBJ2-7; D tentatively reads TRBD1 or TRBD2 (5 bases each). The CDR3 runs to 18 residues. V gave up 2 bases and J gave up 3 bases, with 23 bases separating them. The CDR3 reads CASSLWNPGTDEHYEQYF. The CDR3 DNA reads TGTGCCAGCAGTTTATGGAACCCCGGGACGGATGAACACTACGAGCAGTACTTC.